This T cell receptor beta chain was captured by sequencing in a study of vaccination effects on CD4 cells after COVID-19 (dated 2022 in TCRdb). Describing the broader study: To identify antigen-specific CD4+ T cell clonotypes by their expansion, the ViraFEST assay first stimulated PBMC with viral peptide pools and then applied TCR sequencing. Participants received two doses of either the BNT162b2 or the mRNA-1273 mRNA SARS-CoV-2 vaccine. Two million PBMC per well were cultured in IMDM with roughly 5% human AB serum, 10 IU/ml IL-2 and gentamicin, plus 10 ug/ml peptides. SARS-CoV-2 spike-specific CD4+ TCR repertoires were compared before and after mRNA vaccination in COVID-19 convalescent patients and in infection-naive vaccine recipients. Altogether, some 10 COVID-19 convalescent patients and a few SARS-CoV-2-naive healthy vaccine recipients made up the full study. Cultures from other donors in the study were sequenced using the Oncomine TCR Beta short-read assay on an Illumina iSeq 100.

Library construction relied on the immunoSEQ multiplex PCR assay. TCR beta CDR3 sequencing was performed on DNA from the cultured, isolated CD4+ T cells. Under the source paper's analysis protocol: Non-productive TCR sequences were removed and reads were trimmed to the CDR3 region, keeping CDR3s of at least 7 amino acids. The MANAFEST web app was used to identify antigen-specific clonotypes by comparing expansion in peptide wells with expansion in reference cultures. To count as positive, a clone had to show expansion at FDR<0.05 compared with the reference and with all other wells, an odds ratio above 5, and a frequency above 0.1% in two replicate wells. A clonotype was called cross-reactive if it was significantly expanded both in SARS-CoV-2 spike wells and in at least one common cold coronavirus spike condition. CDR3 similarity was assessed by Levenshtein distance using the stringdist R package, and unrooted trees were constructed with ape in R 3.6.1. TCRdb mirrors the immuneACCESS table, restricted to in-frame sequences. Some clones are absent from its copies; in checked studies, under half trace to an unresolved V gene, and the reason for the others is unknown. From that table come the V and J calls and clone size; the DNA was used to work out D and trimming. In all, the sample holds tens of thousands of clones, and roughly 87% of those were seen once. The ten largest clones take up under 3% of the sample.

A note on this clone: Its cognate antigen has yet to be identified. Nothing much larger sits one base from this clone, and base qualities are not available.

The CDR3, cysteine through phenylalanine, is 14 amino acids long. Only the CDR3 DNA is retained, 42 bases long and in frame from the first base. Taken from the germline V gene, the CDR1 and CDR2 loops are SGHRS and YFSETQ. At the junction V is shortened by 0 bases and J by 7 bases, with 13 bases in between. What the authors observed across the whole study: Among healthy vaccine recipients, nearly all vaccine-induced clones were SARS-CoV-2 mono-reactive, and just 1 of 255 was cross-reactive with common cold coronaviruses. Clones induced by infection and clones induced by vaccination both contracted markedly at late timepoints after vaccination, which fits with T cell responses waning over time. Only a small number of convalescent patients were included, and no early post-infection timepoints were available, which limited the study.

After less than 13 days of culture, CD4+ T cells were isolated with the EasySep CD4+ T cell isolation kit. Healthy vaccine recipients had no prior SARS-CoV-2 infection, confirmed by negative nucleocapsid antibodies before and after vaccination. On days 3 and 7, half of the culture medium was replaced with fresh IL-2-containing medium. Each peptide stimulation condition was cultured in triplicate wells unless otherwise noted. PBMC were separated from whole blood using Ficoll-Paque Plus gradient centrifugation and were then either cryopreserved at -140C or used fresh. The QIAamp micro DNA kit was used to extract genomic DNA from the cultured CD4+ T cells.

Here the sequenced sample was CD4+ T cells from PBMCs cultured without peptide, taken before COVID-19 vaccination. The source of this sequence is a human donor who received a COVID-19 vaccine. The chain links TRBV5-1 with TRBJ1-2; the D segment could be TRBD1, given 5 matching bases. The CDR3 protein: CASSLGPDTGGYTF. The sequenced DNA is TGCGCCAGCAGCTTGGGGCCGGACACCGGTGGCTACACCTTC.